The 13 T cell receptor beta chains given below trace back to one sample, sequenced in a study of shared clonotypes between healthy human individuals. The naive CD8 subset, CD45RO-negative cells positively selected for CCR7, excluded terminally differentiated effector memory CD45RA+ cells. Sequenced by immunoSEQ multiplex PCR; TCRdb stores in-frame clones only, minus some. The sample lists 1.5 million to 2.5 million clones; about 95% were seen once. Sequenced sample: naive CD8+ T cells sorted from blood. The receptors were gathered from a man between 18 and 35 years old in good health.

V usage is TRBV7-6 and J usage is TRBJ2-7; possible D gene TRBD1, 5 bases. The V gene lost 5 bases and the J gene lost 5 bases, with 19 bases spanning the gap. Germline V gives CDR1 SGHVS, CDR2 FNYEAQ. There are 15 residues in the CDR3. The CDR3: CASSDTAGFFHEQYF. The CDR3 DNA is TGTGCCAGCAGCGACACAGCAGGGTTTTTCCACGAGCAGTACTTC.

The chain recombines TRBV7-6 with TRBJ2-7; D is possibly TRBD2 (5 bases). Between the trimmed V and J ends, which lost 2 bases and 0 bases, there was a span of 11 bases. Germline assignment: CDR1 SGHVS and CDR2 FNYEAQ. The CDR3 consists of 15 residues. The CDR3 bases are TGTGCCAGCAGCTTATACTCCGAGGGCTCCTACGAGCAGTACTTC. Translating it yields CASSLYSEGSYEQYF.

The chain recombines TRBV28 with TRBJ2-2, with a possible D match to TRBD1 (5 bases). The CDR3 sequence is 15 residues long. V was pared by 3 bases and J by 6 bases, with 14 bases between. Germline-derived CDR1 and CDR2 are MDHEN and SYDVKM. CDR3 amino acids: CASSFIQGMPGELFF. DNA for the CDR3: TGTGCCAGCAGTTTTATTCAGGGCATGCCCGGGGAGCTGTTTTTT.

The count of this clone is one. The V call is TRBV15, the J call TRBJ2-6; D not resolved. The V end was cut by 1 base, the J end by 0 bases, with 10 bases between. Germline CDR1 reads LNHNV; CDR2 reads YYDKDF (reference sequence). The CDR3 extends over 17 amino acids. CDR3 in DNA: TGTGCCACCAGCAGAGCACAGCCAAGCTCTGGGGCCAACGTCCTGACTTTC. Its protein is CATSRAQPSSGANVLTF.

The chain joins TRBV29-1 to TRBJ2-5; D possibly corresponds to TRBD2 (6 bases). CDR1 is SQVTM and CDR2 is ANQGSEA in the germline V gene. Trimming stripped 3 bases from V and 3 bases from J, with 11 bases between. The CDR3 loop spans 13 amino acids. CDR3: CSVEFGGEETQYF. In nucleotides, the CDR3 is TGCAGCGTTGAGTTTGGAGGGGAAGAGACCCAGTACTTC.

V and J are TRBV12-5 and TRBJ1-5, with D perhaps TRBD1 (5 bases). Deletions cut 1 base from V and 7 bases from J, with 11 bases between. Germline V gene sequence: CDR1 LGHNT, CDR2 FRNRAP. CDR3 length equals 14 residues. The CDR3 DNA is TGTGCTAGTGGTTTGGGGACATCGTTGCAGCCCCAGCATTTT. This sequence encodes CASGLGTSLQPQHF.

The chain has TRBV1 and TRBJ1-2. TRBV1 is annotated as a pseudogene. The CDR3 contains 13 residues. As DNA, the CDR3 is TGCACCAGCAGCCAAGGGAGAGTGAATGGCTACACCTTC. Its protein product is CTSSQGRVNGYTF.

In DNA form, the CDR3 reads TGTGCCAGCAGCTCAGGGGCCAGAGGCTACGAGCAGTACTTC. Translated, it gives CASSSGARGYEQYF. The chain employs TRBV5-6 and TRBJ2-7, with D possibly being TRBD1 (6 bases). The CDR3 contains 14 residues. Germline values: CDR1 SGHDT, CDR2 YYEEEE. The germline V and J ends were trimmed by 3 bases and 3 bases, with 13 bases remaining between them.

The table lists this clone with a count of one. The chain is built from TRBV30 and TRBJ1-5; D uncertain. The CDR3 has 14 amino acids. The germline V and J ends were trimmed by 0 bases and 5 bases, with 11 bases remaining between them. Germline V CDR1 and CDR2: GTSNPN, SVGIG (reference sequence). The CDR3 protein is CAWSVLGGDQPQHF. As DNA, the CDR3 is TGTGCCTGGAGTGTGCTGGGTGGGGATCAGCCCCAGCATTTT. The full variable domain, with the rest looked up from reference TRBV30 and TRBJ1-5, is SQTIHQWPATLVQPVGSPLSLECTVEGTSNPNLYWYRQAAGRGLQLLFYSVGIGQISSEVPQNLSASRPQDRQFILSSKKLLLSDSGFYLCAWSVLGGDQPQHFGDGTRLSIL.

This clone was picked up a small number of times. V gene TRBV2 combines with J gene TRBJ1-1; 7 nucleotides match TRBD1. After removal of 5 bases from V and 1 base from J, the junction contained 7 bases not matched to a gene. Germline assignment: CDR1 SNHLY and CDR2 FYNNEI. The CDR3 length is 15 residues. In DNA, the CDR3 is TGTGCCAGCAGTTACGCCGGGACAGCGAACACTGAAGCTTTCTTT. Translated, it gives CASSYAGTANTEAFF.

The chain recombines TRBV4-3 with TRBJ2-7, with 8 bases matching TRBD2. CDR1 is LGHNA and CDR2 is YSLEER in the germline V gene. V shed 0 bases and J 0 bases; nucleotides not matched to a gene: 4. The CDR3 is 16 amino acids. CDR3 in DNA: TGCGCCAGCAGCCAAGACCTAGCGGGTTACTCCTACGAGCAGTACTTC. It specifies CASSQDLAGYSYEQYF.

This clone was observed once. The CDR3 coding sequence is TGCAGCGCTCGAGGACAGGACTATGGCTACACCTTC. Translation gives CSARGQDYGYTF. V gene TRBV29-1 combines with J gene TRBJ1-2, with 7 bases lining up with TRBD1. This CDR3 is 12 amino acids long. The V gene's germline CDR1 is SQVTM and CDR2 ANQGSEA. With V trimmed by 7 bases and J by 3 bases, 5 bases remained unmatched.

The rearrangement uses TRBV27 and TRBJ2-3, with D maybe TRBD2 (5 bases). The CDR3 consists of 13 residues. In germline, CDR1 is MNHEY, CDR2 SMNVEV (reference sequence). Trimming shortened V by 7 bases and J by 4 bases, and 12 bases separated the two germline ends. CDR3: CASKEGSSDTQYF. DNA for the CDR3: TGTGCCAGCAAAGAAGGGAGCTCAGATACGCAGTATTTT.